These 15 T cell receptor beta chains originate from one sample sequenced in a study of blood T cell repertoires in COVID-19 (dated by TCRdb to 2019 to 2021). To prepare the library, the immunoSEQ multiplex PCR assay was applied. TCRdb holds this immuneACCESS table with in-frame rearrangements only. Some clones are missing; in checked studies, unresolved V genes explain under half, and the rest has no known cause. The sample table shows 200,000 or so clones, and 75% to 90% are seen once. The ten largest make up approximately 2.4% of the sample. Material: peripheral blood. Receptors were obtained from a man aged 25-40 years with COVID-19, enrolled during active disease.

The chain recombines TRBV2 with TRBJ1-2, with 9 bases matching TRBD1. Trimming cost V 6 bases and J 5 bases; bases outside gene matches: 10. The CDR3 is made up of 15 amino acids. CDR1 and CDR2 from the germline V gene are SNHLY and FYNNEI. The CDR3 spells CASRVPGQGGYGYTF. Written as DNA, the CDR3 is TGTGCCAGCAGGGTACCGGGACAGGGTGGGTATGGCTACACCTTC.

V is TRBV5-4 and J is TRBJ2-5; possible D gene TRBD1, 6 bases. Trimming removed 4 bases from V and 1 base from J, with 11 bases in between. CDR1 and CDR2 (germline): SGHNT, YYREEE (reference sequence). The CDR3 is 14 residues long. The CDR3 nucleotides read TGTGCCAGCAGCACTGGACAGTCCCAAGAGACCCAGTACTTC. It yields the protein CASSTGQSQETQYF.

The gene calls are TRBV6-4 and TRBJ2-1; D is perhaps TRBD2 (6 bases). CDR1 is MRHNA, CDR2 SNTAGT, per germline. The CDR3 length is 18 residues. V was shortened by 4 bases and J by 0 bases, with 19 bases between the two germline ends. This CDR3 reads CASSGGIGRTSSYNEQFF. As DNA, the CDR3 is TGTGCCAGCAGTGGGGGAATCGGGAGAACGAGCTCCTACAATGAGCAGTTCTTC.

This clone was counted a single time. The chain recombines TRBV25-1 with TRBJ2-3; 10 bases line up with TRBD2. The CDR3 loop spans 15 amino acids. V lost 4 bases to trimming and J lost 6 bases; unmatched junction nucleotides: 7. CDR1 and CDR2 from the germline V gene are MGHDK and SYGVNS. The CDR3 coding sequence is TGTGCCAGCAGTGGATTGCTGACTAGCGGGGATACGCAGTATTTT. Residues: CASSGLLTSGDTQYF.

The chain uses TRBV18 and TRBJ2-1; D is undetermined. Germline CDR1 KGHSH, CDR2 LQKENI. V lost 3 bases, J lost 2 bases, and 8 bases lay in between. The CDR3 consists of 14 residues. The CDR3 sequence is CASSPTQTYNEQFF. CDR3 coding DNA: TGTGCCAGCTCACCTACGCAGACCTACAATGAGCAGTTCTTC. The complete variable domain, with remaining parts taken from reference TRBV18 and TRBJ2-1, reads NAGVMQNPRHLVRRRGQEARLRCSPMKGHSHVYWYRQLPEEGLKFMVYLQKENIIDESGMPKERFSAEFPKEGPSILRIQQVVRGDSAAYFCASSPTQTYNEQFFGPGTRLTVL.

The chain employs TRBV11-1 and TRBJ1-2; 8 positions agree with TRBD1. With V trimmed by 5 bases and J by 7 bases, 9 bases remained unmatched. This CDR3 contains 14 residues. Germline values: CDR1 SGHAT, CDR2 FQDESV (reference sequence). The CDR3: CASSQGQGWRGYTF. In nucleotides, the CDR3 is TGTGCCAGCAGCCAAGGACAGGGATGGCGTGGCTACACCTTC.

The J gene is TRBJ2-1, the V gene TRBV24-1; a possible D gene is TRBD1 (6 bases). V lost 4 bases and J 0 bases, leaving 9 bases between the germline ends. The CDR3 spans 15 residues. The germline V gene has CDR1 KGHDR and CDR2 SFDVKD. The CDR3 here is CATSDRDTSYNEQFF. As DNA, the CDR3 is TGTGCCACCAGTGACCGGGACACCTCCTACAATGAGCAGTTCTTC.

The gene calls are TRBV7-2 and TRBJ2-3; TRBD1 aligns across 9 bases. The junction had 4 bases not matched to a gene; V was cut back by 5 bases and J by 4 bases. Germline V gene lookup returns CDR1 SGHTA and CDR2 FQGNSA. CDR3 length: 14 residues. The CDR3 is CASSPRTGADTQYF. DNA of the CDR3: TGTGCCAGCAGCCCCCGGACAGGGGCAGATACGCAGTATTTT.

In its sample, this clone was seen a few times. The chain is built from TRBV5-1 and TRBJ2-7; 9 bases fit TRBD1. CDR1 and CDR2 (germline): SGHRS, YFSETQ. J lost 6 bases, V lost 4 bases, and 11 bases had no gene match. This CDR3 has 15 residues. The CDR3 spells CASSPYRQGDGEQYF. DNA for the CDR3: TGCGCCAGCAGCCCCTATAGACAGGGGGATGGCGAGCAGTACTTC.

The chain is built from TRBV5-4 and TRBJ1-5; no firm D call. V was trimmed by 4 bases and J by 3 bases, leaving 8 bases between them. The length of the CDR3 is 13 residues. Looked up from germline, CDR1 is SGHNT and CDR2 is YYREEE (reference sequence). CDR3 in DNA: TGTGCCAGCAGCATGTCGGTCAATCAGCCCCAGCATTTT. It is translated as CASSMSVNQPQHF.

This chain's CDR3 is CASSPTSGRGYEQYF. The CDR3 DNA follows: TGTGCCAGCAGCCCGACTAGCGGGAGAGGGTACGAGCAGTACTTC. V usage is TRBV11-2 and J usage is TRBJ2-7, with 12 nucleotides matching TRBD2. Germline CDR1 SGHAT, CDR2 FQNNGV. After removal of 5 bases from V and 4 bases from J, the junction contained 6 bases not matched to a gene. The CDR3 length is 15 residues.

The chain joins TRBV11-2 to TRBJ2-5, with TRBD2 matching 12 bases. The germline CDR1 and CDR2 sequences are SGHAT and FQNNGV. The CDR3 is 15 residues long. Trimming removed 5 bases from V and 5 bases from J; junction bases left unmatched: 6. As DNA, the CDR3 is TGTGCCAGCAGCCGGACTAGCGGGATTAGGGAGACCCAGTACTTC. This translates into CASSRTSGIRETQYF. Drawing the rest from reference TRBV11-2 and TRBJ2-5, the complete variable domain is EAGVAQSPRYKIIEKRQSVAFWCNPISGHATLYWYQQILGQGPKLLIQFQNNGVVDDSQLPKDRFSAERLKGVDSTLKIQPAKLEDSAVYLCASSRTSGIRETQYFGPGTRLLVL.

The chain recombines TRBV2 with TRBJ1-4; D perhaps matches TRBD1 (5 bases). Germline assignment: CDR1 SNHLY and CDR2 FYNNEI. Trimming took off 1 base at V and 5 bases at J, with 11 bases between the two ends. This CDR3 is 15 amino acids long. The CDR3 coding sequence is TGTGCCAGCAGTGAAGTGGGGCAGAAGAATGAAAAACTGTTTTTT. Translation: CASSEVGQKNEKLFF.

The J gene is TRBJ2-7, the V gene TRBV7-9; maybe TRBD1 (6 bases). The CDR3 spans 14 residues. The germline V gene encodes CDR1 SEHNR and CDR2 FQNEAQ (reference sequence). Trimming left V 4 bases short and J 3 bases short, with 13 bases between. CDR3 in DNA: TGTGCCAGCAGCTCCTCGAGGGACATCTACGAGCAGTACTTC. As protein: CASSSSRDIYEQYF. The variable domain in full, completed from reference TRBV7-9 and TRBJ2-7, reads DTGVSQNPRHKITKRGQNVTFRCDPISEHNRLYWYRQTLGQGPEFLTYFQNEAQLEKSRLLSDRFSAERPKGSFSTLEIQRTEQGDSAMYLCASSSSRDIYEQYFGPGTRLTVT.

The chain uses TRBV7-2 and TRBJ1-5; D is perhaps TRBD1 (6 bases). This CDR3 contains 15 residues. CDR1 is SGHTA and CDR2 is FQGNSA in the germline V gene. The V gene lost 6 bases and the J gene lost 6 bases, with 18 bases spanning the gap. The CDR3 is CASSFTAGEGQPQHF. The CDR3 DNA is TGTGCCAGCAGTTTTACAGCAGGGGAAGGTCAGCCCCAGCATTTT.